This record covers a single T cell receptor delta chain. This clone is classified as hyperexpanded (1% or more). The antigen this receptor binds is unknown. No qualities accompany the bases; no much larger clone lies one base away. CDR1 TSWWSYY and CDR2 QGS are derived from the germline V gene. Inclusive of the bounding cysteine and phenylalanine, the CDR3 is 21 residues long. The read is trimmed to its CDR3 DNA, 63 bases read in frame from base 1. At the junction V is shortened by 3 bases and J by 5 bases; bases outside the gene matches: 24. These data are taken from a study of intestinal T cells in coeliac disease (dated by TCRdb to 2020 to 2022). A note on the overall study: In the TRG cohort, coeliac patients were much younger than controls, with a mean age of 16.0 years compared with 45 to 70 years. A second, larger TCR-gamma (TRG) cohort comprised duodenal biopsies from around 32 coeliac disease patients and 20 to 25 non-coeliac controls. Raised anti-tissue transglutaminase antibodies were present in all coeliac patients in the TRD cohort but in no controls. Duodenal biopsies from around ten coeliac disease patients and around ten non-coeliac controls were included in the TCR-delta (TRD) cohort.

The paper as a whole reports these results and caveats: FFPE-derived DNA was found to be relatively degraded, and loss of a proportion of TCR sequences in each sample was likely caused by this degradation. In training, clustering based on TRD kmers put every one of the 22 biopsies in the right class, and the leave-one-out accuracy was reported as 91%. Repeated CDR3 amino acid sequences could not be distinguished from PCR duplicates. Of some 54 biopsies, approximately 51 (about 94%) were correctly classified by TRG clustering, and a leave-one-out accuracy of approximately 87% was reported. The coeliac group and the control group were significantly different in age, but an analysis split by age did not give significant classification.

Libraries were built with multiplex PCR. TRD repertoires were amplified in bulk from about 150 ng of biopsy DNA using the Biomed-2 kit. Before sequencing, the purified TRD amplicons were combined in equal amounts to make a roughly 4 nM library. Sequencing of TRD libraries was performed on an Illumina MiSeq with v3 chemistry and 2 x 300 cycles. Turning to the authors' computational methods: FastX removed reads in which more than 10% of nucleotides fell below the per-patient third-quartile quality score. IMGT/HighV-QUEST was used to align reads in order to assign V, D and J genes, locate CDR3 regions and judge functionality. After the sequences were translated into amino acids, every sequence predicted to be non-functional was thrown out. CDR3s were broken into kmers both with and without positional annotation, kmer frequencies were analysed by PCA, and samples were clustered using each of the 1023 combinations of PCs 1-10. Leave-one-out cross-validation was used to validate the classification, with parameters re-optimised on the remaining samples in each round. Shannon diversity was calculated with the vegan R package from repeated random subsamples, each the size of the lowest read count. TCRdb called clones afresh from the public reads with CATT; identical DNA rows were later merged. TCRdb's processing, not the study's, gives the V and J calls here. The sample table holds fewer than 650 delta-chain clones, of which 45% to 75% were seen once. The top ten clones comprise less than 40% of the sample.

Genomic DNA was extracted with the QIAamp DNA FFPE tissue kit from ten 5-um FFPE scrolls per case. To test whether coeliac disease can be classified from the TCR repertoire, the study used fully anonymised formalin-fixed paraffin-embedded duodenal biopsies that were not needed for diagnosis. This receptor was identified in a human donor with celiac disease. The sample taken for sequencing was a duodenal biopsy. The receptor chain draws on TRDV1 and TRDJ1; 10 middle bases align to TRDD3. CDR3 region: CALGDGLPWDYWGIERDKLIF. In nucleotide form, the sequence is TGTGCTCTTGGGGATGGCCTTCCTTGGGACTACTGGGGGATCGAGAGAGATAAACTCATCTTT.